This T cell receptor beta chain was documented in a study of Graves' ophthalmopathy and Graves' hyperthyroidism. Every ophthalmopathy donor presented moderate-to-severe activity, CAS ≥3, NOSPECS ≥4 and duration under 3 months. Certain patients were not enrolled. These were patients with other autoimmune diseases, uncontrolled infections, pregnancy or lactation. Beta-chain TCR CDR3 regions were amplified from RNA transcripts. RT-PCR in the first round used HTBI primers; a second-round multiplex PCR followed. TCRdb used MiXCR to reprocess the multiplex PCR reads, holding one entry per CDR3 protein. The data contain 52,000 or so distinct CDR3 sequences, less than 55% of them seen just once; the ten biggest clones take up approximately 4.8%. At least ten counts were recorded for this clonotype. Trimming stripped 0 bases from V and 8 bases from J, with 14 bases between. CDR1 is MNHNS and CDR2 is SASEGT in the germline V gene. The CDR3 runs 15 residues.

The sample comprised peripheral blood. The genes are TRBV6-1 and TRBJ2-1; D possibly corresponds to TRBD1 (6 bases). This clonotype was sampled from an adult woman with Graves' ophthalmopathy. DNA of the CDR3: TGTGCCAGCAGTGAAGCGTGGGGCAGGGGAGATGAGCAGTTCTTC. This gives the protein CASSEAWGRGDEQFF.